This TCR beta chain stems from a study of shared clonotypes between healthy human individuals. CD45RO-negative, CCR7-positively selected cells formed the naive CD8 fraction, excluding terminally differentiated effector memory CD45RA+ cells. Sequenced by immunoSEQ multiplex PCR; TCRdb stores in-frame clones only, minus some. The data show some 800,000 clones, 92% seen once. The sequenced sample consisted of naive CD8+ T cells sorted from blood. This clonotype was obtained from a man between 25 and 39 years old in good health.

CDR3 in DNA: TGTGCCAGCAGCGCCAGCGGGCCGAACACCGGGGAGCTGTTTTTT. This codes for CASSASGPNTGELFF. The chain carries TRBV9 and TRBJ2-2, with a weak D call TRBD2 (6 bases). CDR1 and CDR2 (germline): SGDLS, YYNGEE. Trimming left V 3 bases short and J 0 bases short, with 9 bases between. This CDR3 is 15 amino acids long. Variable domain in full (rest from reference TRBV9 and TRBJ2-2): DSGVTQTPKHLITATGQRVTLRCSPRSGDLSVYWYQQSLDQGLQFLIQYYNGEERAKGNILERFSAQQFPDLHSELNLSSLELGDSALYFCASSASGPNTGELFFGEGSRLTVL.